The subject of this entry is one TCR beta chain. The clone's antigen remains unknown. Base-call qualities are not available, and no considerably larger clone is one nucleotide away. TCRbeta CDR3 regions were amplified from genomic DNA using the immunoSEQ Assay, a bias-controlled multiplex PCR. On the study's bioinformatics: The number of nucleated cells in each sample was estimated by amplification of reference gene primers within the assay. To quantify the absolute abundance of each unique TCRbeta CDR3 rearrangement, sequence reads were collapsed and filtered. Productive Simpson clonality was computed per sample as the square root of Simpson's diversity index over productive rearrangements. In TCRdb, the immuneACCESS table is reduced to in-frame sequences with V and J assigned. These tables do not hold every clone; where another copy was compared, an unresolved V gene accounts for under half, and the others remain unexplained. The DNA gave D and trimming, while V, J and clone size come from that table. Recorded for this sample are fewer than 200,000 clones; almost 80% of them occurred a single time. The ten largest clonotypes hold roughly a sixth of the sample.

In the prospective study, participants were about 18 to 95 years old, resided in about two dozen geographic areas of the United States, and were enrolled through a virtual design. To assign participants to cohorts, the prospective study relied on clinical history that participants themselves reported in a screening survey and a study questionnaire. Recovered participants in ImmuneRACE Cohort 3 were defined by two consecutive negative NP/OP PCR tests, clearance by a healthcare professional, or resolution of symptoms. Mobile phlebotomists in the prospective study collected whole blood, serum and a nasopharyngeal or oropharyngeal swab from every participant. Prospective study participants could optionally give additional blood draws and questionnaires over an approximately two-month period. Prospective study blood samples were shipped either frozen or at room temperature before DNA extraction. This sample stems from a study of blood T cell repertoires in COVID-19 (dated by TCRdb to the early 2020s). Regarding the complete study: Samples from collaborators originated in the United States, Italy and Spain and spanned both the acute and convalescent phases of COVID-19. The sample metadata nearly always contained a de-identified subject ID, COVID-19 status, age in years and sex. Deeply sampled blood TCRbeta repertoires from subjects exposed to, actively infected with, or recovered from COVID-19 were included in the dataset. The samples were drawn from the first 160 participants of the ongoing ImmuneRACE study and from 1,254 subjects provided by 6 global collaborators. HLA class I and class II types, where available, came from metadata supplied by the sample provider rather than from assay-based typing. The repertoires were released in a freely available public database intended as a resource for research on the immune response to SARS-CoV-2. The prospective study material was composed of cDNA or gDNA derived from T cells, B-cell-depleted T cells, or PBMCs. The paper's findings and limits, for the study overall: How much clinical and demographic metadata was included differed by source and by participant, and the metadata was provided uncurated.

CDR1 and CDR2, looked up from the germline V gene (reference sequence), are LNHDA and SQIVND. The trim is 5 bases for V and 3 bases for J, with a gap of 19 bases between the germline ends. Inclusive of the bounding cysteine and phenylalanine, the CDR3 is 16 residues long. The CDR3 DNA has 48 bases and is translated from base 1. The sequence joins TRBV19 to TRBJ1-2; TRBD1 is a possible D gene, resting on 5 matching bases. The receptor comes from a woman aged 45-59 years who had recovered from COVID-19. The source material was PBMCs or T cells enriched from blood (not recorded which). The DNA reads TGTGCCAGTAGTCGGAGCAGGGTAGGTTCTGACTATGGCTACACCTTC. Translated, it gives CASSRSRVGSDYGYTF.